This TCR beta chain was observed in a study of T cell changes during pregnancy in multiple sclerosis. Trimming cost V 8 bases and J 8 bases, with 19 bases left between them. Germline CDR1 is SNHLY and CDR2 is FYNNEI. The length of the CDR3 is 14 residues. Method: immunoSEQ multiplex PCR; TCRdb's copy keeps in-frame clones and lacks some. The table records more than 45,000 clones, about 92% of them present only once. The gene calls are TRBV2 and TRBJ2-1; a weak D match, TRBD2 (6 bases). This specimen was CD8+ T cells from peripheral blood mononuclear cells, taken in the second trimester of pregnancy. This TCR was recovered from a female donor with multiple sclerosis, enrolled in a pregnancy study. The CDR3 here is CASLPGTRRDEQFF. CDR3 nucleotides: TGTGCCAGCCTACCCGGGACGCGGAGGGATGAGCAGTTCTTC.